This T cell receptor beta chain was profiled in a study of regulatory T cells in long-lasting Graves disease. This sample's time point: newly diagnosed GD, antithyroid drugs for less than 3 months. Extracted PBMC RNA gave rise to the TCR library. Relying on iRepertoire HTBI primers and Arm-PCR of CDR3 regions, the team built TCR beta libraries. TCRdb re-called the multiplex PCR reads with MiXCR, one entry per CDR3 protein. Among 540,000 or so distinct CDR3 sequences listed, 13% were seen once. This clonotype has more than one count but fewer than ten. Its matching antigen is unknown. Germline V gives CDR1 MGHDK, CDR2 SYGVNS. The CDR3 loop spans 20 amino acids. The ends lost 3 bases at V and 0 bases at J; junction bases unmatched: 14. Study-level findings and limits: The study found persistent patients shared more public clonotypes (2,741) than new patients (approximately 870).

This sample was also put to use in a study of T cells in Graves' hyperthyroidism and ophthalmopathy. That paper notes: A model of 13 V-J features distinguished ophthalmopathy from stable hyperthyroidism.

The sequence derives from a man aged 25 to 45 with Graves disease. The V gene is TRBV25-1, the J gene TRBJ2-6; 7 positions match TRBD1. This sample comprised peripheral blood mononuclear cells (PBMCs), obtained at new diagnosis, from a patient treated with antithyroid drugs. CDR3 sequence: CASSDPPLGTADSGANVLTF. In DNA form, the CDR3 reads TGTGCCAGCAGTGACCCCCCCCTCGGGACAGCAGACTCTGGGGCCAACGTCCTGACTTTC.